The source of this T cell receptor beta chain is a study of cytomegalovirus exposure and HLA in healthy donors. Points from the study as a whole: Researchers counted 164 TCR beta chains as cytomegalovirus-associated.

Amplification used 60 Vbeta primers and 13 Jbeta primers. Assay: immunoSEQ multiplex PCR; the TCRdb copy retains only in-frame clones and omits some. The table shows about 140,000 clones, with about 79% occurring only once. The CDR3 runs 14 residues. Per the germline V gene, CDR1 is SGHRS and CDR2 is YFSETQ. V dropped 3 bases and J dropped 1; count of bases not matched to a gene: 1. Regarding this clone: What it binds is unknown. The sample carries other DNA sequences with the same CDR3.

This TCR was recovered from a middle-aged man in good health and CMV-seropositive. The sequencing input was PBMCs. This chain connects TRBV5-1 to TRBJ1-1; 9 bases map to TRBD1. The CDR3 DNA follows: TGCGCCAGCAGCTCGACAGGGGGGAACACTGAAGCTTTCTTT. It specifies CASSSTGGNTEAFF.